This T cell receptor beta chain was sequenced in a study of cytotoxic CD8 clonotypes in ibrutinib-treated CLL. Study details: After a median of approximately 70 months, roughly 15 patients stayed remitted and some 12 progressed; responses had been partial in around 24 and complete in 2.

Overall study findings and caveats: Circulating CD8+ T-cell counts were tracked by baseline clonality, which exceeded that of age-matched healthy donors. An increase in clonality occurred at ibrutinib response, followed by a return toward baseline at progression.

This CDR3 region has 15 residues. Germline CDR1 SGDLS, CDR2 YYNGEE. Trimming shortened V by 0 bases and J by 4 bases, and 10 bases separated the two germline ends. Using immunoSEQ multiplex PCR, the repertoire was profiled, and TCRdb retains in-frame clones only, with some absent. This sample has approximately 100,000 clones, with 60% to 80% found just once. With regard to this clone: Its antigen remains unknown.

This specimen consisted of PBMCs, obtained after 24 months of ibrutinib treatment. The clonotype originates from a human donor with chronic lymphocytic leukemia. This chain connects TRBV9 to TRBJ2-2; perhaps TRBD1 as D (6 bases). This chain's CDR3 is CASSVVGHATGELFF. The CDR3, as DNA: TGTGCCAGCAGCGTAGTGGGACACGCCACCGGGGAGCTGTTTTTT.